This TCR beta chain appears in the sequencing data of a study of T cells after yellow fever vaccination. The table lists this clonotype with many counts. They built TCR cDNA with 5'RACE template switching, a step that put in a universal primer site and UMIs. TCRdb fed the 5' RACE reads into MiXCR, producing one record per CDR3 protein. The table records 68,000 or so distinct CDR3 sequences, over 6% of them present only once. V gave up 2 bases and J gave up 2 bases, with 16 bases separating them. Germline values: CDR1 MGHRA, CDR2 YSYEKL. CDR3 size: 16 residues. The gene calls are TRBV4-1 and TRBJ2-7, with D possibly matching TRBD2 (6 bases). The specimen was CD8+ T cells sorted from PBMCs, collected approximately 40 days after the first yellow fever vaccination. The sequence derives from a man between 18 and 35 years old who received the YFV17D yellow fever vaccine. CDR3 loop: CASSQLGRGTPYEQYF. The DNA for the CDR3 is TGCGCCAGCAGCCAACTTGGCCGGGGGACCCCCTACGAGCAGTACTTC.